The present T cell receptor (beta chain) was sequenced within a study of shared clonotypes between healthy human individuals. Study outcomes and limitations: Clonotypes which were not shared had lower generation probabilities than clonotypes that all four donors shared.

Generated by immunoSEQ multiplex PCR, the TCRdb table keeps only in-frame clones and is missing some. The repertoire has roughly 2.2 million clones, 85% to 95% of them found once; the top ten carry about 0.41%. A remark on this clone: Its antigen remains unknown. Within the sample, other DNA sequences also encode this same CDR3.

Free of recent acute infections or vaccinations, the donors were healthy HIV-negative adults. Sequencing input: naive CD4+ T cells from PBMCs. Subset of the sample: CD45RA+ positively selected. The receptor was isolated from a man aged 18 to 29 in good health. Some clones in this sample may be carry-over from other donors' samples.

Here the CDR3 reads CASSSQGTNTEAFF. For the CDR3, the DNA is TGCGCCAGCAGCTCCCAGGGAACGAACACTGAAGCTTTCTTT. The chain has TRBV5-1 and TRBJ1-1; a possible D gene is TRBD1 (5 bases). The V end lost 3 bases, the J end lost 1 base, and 10 bases lay between the germline ends. The CDR3 has 14 amino acids. Germline lookup yields CDR1 SGHRS and CDR2 YFSETQ.